This TCR beta chain appears in the sequencing data of a study of Ad26.COV2.S vaccination and SARS-CoV-2 variants. CDR3 length: 13 amino acids. V was shortened by 4 bases and J by 0 bases, with 7 bases between the two germline ends. From germline, CDR1 is GTSNPN and CDR2 SVGIG (reference sequence). The treatment was: roughly 20 received Ad26.COV2.S at low or high dose, single or two shots; five or six received placebo; per-sample allocation not given. On day 63 after the first injection, vaccine and placebo recipients gave samples. This adult donor, from Boston, was 18-55 years old. Participants' vaccine, an Ad26 vector, delivered Wuhan-strain SARS-CoV-2 spike. This clone came up a few times. Its antigen is unidentified. The study's findings and limits: The study found higher spike-specific TCR breadth in vaccine than placebo recipients.

TCRdb's copy holds only in-frame clones and misses some; the assay was immunoSEQ multiplex PCR. The sample has a few hundred thousand clones; around 89% are singletons. The TCR sequence derives from a person between 18 and 59 years old who received the Ad26.COV2.S COVID-19 vaccine or a placebo. V usage is TRBV30 and J usage is TRBJ1-3; D call uncertain. This specimen was peripheral blood, taken in a trial of Ad26.COV2.S vaccine versus placebo. The CDR3 reads CAWTGVSGNTIYF. The CDR3 DNA follows: TGTGCCTGGACAGGCGTCTCTGGAAACACCATATATTTT.